The 32 T cell receptor beta chains reported below all come from one sample, sequenced in a study of blood T cell repertoires in COVID-19. The method was immunoSEQ multiplex PCR; TCRdb's version includes in-frame clones alone and lacks a portion of them. Among a few hundred thousand clones listed, more than 75% were seen once. Sequenced input: peripheral blood. The origin of the receptors is a woman in her 40s who had recovered from COVID-19.

The V and J genes are TRBV7-2 and TRBJ2-5; a weak D match, TRBD2 (6 bases). The CDR3 consists of 12 residues. Germline V gives CDR1 SGHTA, CDR2 FQGNSA. V was shortened by 5 bases and J by 7 bases, with 11 bases between the two germline ends. Here the CDR3 DNA reads TGTGCCAGCAGCCGGCCCGGGGGGACCCAGTACTTC. Residues: CASSRPGGTQYF.

Comments on this clone: This sample includes further DNA sequences coding for the same CDR3. The V gene is TRBV7-9, the J gene TRBJ2-1, with 11 bases that match TRBD2. The CDR3 loop spans 15 amino acids. In germline, CDR1 is SEHNR, CDR2 FQNEAQ (reference sequence). V was pared by 3 bases and J by 3 bases, with 1 base of the junction left unmatched. The CDR3 nucleotides read TGTGCCAGCAGCTTGGGGACTAGCGGCTACAATGAGCAGTTCTTC. Protein: CASSLGTSGYNEQFF. Based on the CDR3 plus reference TRBV7-9 and TRBJ2-1, the full variable domain is DTGVSQNPRHKITKRGQNVTFRCDPISEHNRLYWYRQTLGQGPEFLTYFQNEAQLEKSRLLSDRFSAERPKGSFSTLEIQRTEQGDSAMYLCASSLGTSGYNEQFFGPGTRLTVL.

The rearrangement uses TRBV30 and TRBJ1-5; D may be TRBD1 (5 bases). The CDR3 contains 16 residues. The germline CDR1 and CDR2 sequences are GTSNPN and SVGIG (reference sequence). Trimming removed 5 bases from V and 0 bases from J, with 17 bases in between. The CDR3 loop reads CAWARHATDSNQPQHF. The CDR3 nucleotides are TGTGCCTGGGCTCGCCATGCGACAGATAGCAATCAGCCCCAGCATTTT. The full variable domain, in which reference TRBV30 and TRBJ1-5 provide the parts outside the CDR3, is SQTIHQWPATLVQPVGSPLSLECTVEGTSNPNLYWYRQAAGRGLQLLFYSVGIGQISSEVPQNLSASRPQDRQFILSSKKLLLSDSGFYLCAWARHATDSNQPQHFGDGTRLSIL.

The chain couples TRBV7-2 to TRBJ1-1; 8 nucleotides line up with TRBD1. The CDR3 runs to 15 residues. V lost 5 bases to trimming and J lost 4 bases; unmatched junction nucleotides: 9. The germline gives CDR1 SGHTA, CDR2 FQGNSA. CDR3 bases: TGTGCCAGCAGCAGGGGGCGGGACAGGAGCACTGAAGCTTTCTTT. This gives the protein CASSRGRDRSTEAFF. The variable domain in full, completed from reference TRBV7-2 and TRBJ1-1, reads GAGVSQSPSNKVTEKGKDVELRCDPISGHTALYWYRQSLGQGLEFLIYFQGNSAPDKSGLPSDRFSAERTGGSVSTLTIQRTQQEDSAVYLCASSRGRDRSTEAFFGQGTRLTVV.

This sequence joins TRBV11-2 and TRBJ2-3, with 9 bases aligning to TRBD2. CDR3 length equals 16 residues. The V gene's germline CDR1 is SGHAT and CDR2 FQNNGV. J was trimmed by 6 bases and V by 7 bases; bases with no gene match: 14. Here the CDR3 reads CASTGPGTSSVDTQYF. In DNA form, the CDR3 reads TGTGCCAGCACGGGACCCGGGACTAGCAGTGTTGATACGCAGTATTTT.

This clone was found once. The rearrangement links TRBV11-2 to TRBJ1-6; D call uncertain. The CDR3 spans 14 residues. CDR1 SGHAT and CDR2 FQNNGV come from the germline V gene. V lost 3 bases and J 8 bases, leaving 11 bases between the germline ends. DNA for the CDR3: TGTGCCAGCAGCTTTTCCCAGTTGGATTCACCCCTCCACTTT. Translated: CASSFSQLDSPLHF. Combining the CDR3 with reference TRBV11-2 and TRBJ1-6 gives the whole variable domain EAGVAQSPRYKIIEKRQSVAFWCNPISGHATLYWYQQILGQGPKLLIQFQNNGVVDDSQLPKDRFSAERLKGVDSTLKIQPAKLEDSAVYLCASSFSQLDSPLHFGNGTRLTVT.

To note about this clone: Possible read error: a much larger clone is one base away. V and J are TRBV12-3 or TRBV12-4 and TRBJ2-2; 8 nucleotides match TRBD1. With V trimmed by 4 bases and J by 6 bases, 1 base remained unmatched. The CDR3 length is 13 residues. Here the CDR3 DNA reads TGTGCCAGCAGTTGGACAGGGCCCGGGGAGCTGTTTTTT. Translation: CASSWTGPGELFF.

The CDR3 DNA reads TGTGCCAGCAGCTTAGCCGGGGGAGACAATCAGCCCCAGCATTTT. Encoded protein: CASSLAGGDNQPQHF. The V and J genes are TRBV7-2 and TRBJ1-5; tentative D call: TRBD1 (5 bases). The CDR3 runs to 15 residues. The V gene lost 0 bases and the J gene lost 3 bases, with 9 bases spanning the gap. Germline assignment: CDR1 SGHTA and CDR2 FQGNSA.

This chain connects TRBV19 to TRBJ2-6; 8 nucleotides agree with TRBD2. Per germline, CDR1 LNHDA and CDR2 SQIVND (reference sequence). This CDR3 has 16 amino acids. Unmatched junction bases numbered 8, after V lost 6 bases and J lost 4 bases. CDR3 nucleotides: TGTGCCAGTAGCCAAGCGGGAGTATCGGGGGCCAACGTCCTGACTTTC. This gives the protein CASSQAGVSGANVLTF.

V is TRBV19 and J is TRBJ2-2, with a possible D match to TRBD1 (5 bases). V was trimmed by 3 bases and J by 6 bases, leaving 8 bases between them. Germline V gene lookup returns CDR1 LNHDA and CDR2 SQIVND (reference sequence). This CDR3 comprises 13 residues. The CDR3 loop reads CASSMWGPGELFF. Here the CDR3 DNA reads TGTGCCAGTAGTATGTGGGGCCCCGGGGAGCTGTTTTTT.

The rearrangement uses TRBV19 and TRBJ1-1; 11 bases align to TRBD1. V shed 5 bases and J 11 bases; nucleotides not matched to a gene: 10. Per the germline V gene, CDR1 is LNHDA and CDR2 is SQIVND (reference sequence). The CDR3 sequence is 14 residues long. The CDR3 nucleotides read TGTGCCAGTAGTCCCCGGTCGGGACAGGGGGGTGCTTTCTTT. Encoded protein: CASSPRSGQGGAFF.

In DNA, the CDR3 is TGTGCCAGCAGTCCAAGCCCGCAGGGTCAACCGTACTTC. It yields the protein CASSPSPQGQPYF. J is TRBJ2-5 and V is TRBV28; tentative D call: TRBD1 (5 bases). Germline V gives CDR1 MDHEN, CDR2 SYDVKM. CDR3 size: 13 residues. The V and J ends lost 5 bases and 13 bases respectively, with 20 bases between them.

The chain couples TRBV6-2 or TRBV6-3 to TRBJ2-7; 7 nucleotides line up with TRBD2. CDR1 MNHEY and CDR2 SVGEGT come from the germline V gene. The length of the CDR3 is 12 residues. V was clipped by 5 bases and J by 9 bases; unmatched bases: 7. The DNA for the CDR3 is TGTGCCAGCAGTACCCCGACGGGGGGGCAGTACTTC. This translates into CASSTPTGGQYF.

This clone occurred a few times. The V and J genes are TRBV6-6 and TRBJ2-2, with D perhaps TRBD2 (6 bases). Germline V CDR1 and CDR2: MNHNY, SVGAGI (reference sequence). V gave up 5 bases and J gave up 0 bases, with 13 bases separating them. This CDR3 spans 16 amino acids. In DNA form, the CDR3 reads TGTGCCAGCAGTCCGCGACTAGGGACGAACACCGGGGAGCTGTTTTTT. It specifies CASSPRLGTNTGELFF.

The gene calls are TRBV7-9 and TRBJ2-5; 8 bases line up with TRBD1. With V trimmed by 3 bases and J by 1 base, 7 bases remained unmatched. The CDR3 has 16 residues. Germline V gene sequence: CDR1 SEHNR, CDR2 FQNEAQ (reference sequence). The CDR3 bases are TGTGCCAGCAGCTTGGGGGACAGGTACCCCCAAGAGACCCAGTACTTC. Translated, it gives CASSLGDRYPQETQYF.

This chain joins TRBV7-2 and TRBJ2-1; TRBD2 matches at 11 bases. The CDR3 consists of 15 residues. V shed 5 bases, J shed 10 bases, and the junction held 10 bases outside the gene matches. The V gene's germline CDR1 is SGHTA and CDR2 FQGNSA. The DNA of the CDR3 is TGTGCCAGCAGCCGCGTAGCGGGAGGGTTGGGGGAGCAGTTCTTC. Protein: CASSRVAGGLGEQFF.

The rearrangement uses TRBV5-1 and TRBJ2-1; a possible D gene is TRBD1 (5 bases). Germline values: CDR1 SGHRS, CDR2 YFSETQ. The length of the CDR3 is 16 residues. With 4 bases removed from V and 8 bases from J, the gap between germline ends came to 22 bases. CDR3 coding DNA: TGCGCCAGCAGCGGGCCGGGCAGGGCCGGAGTGGATGAGCAGTTCTTC. This codes for CASSGPGRAGVDEQFF.

This chain uses TRBV5-6 with TRBJ1-2; the match to TRBD1 covers 7 bases. Germline V CDR1 and CDR2: SGHDT, YYEEEE. CDR3 length: 14 residues. The trim removed 2 bases at V and 2 bases at J, leaving 3 bases unmatched. CDR3 DNA: TGTGCCAGCAGCTTCCGGGACAGCAACTATGGCTACACCTTC. It specifies CASSFRDSNYGYTF.

The chain employs TRBV19 and TRBJ2-1; 14 bases align to TRBD2. CDR1 is LNHDA, CDR2 SQIVND, per germline (reference sequence). The CDR3 has 18 residues. V lost 4 bases to trimming and J lost 3 bases; unmatched junction nucleotides: 8. The chain's CDR3 is CASSTGLAGGLHYNEQFF. CDR3 in DNA: TGTGCCAGTAGTACAGGACTAGCGGGAGGCCTCCACTACAATGAGCAGTTCTTC.

This clone occurred once. The V and J genes are TRBV30 and TRBJ1-2; perhaps TRBD1 as D (6 bases). Germline lookup yields CDR1 GTSNPN and CDR2 SVGIG (reference sequence). This CDR3 spans 14 amino acids. V was shortened by 5 bases and J by 4 bases, with 17 bases between the two germline ends. CDR3 protein: CAWGPGAGGYGYTF. DNA for the CDR3: TGTGCCTGGGGCCCAGGGGCAGGAGGCTATGGCTACACCTTC.

This clone was detected ten times or more. The J gene is TRBJ1-2, the V gene TRBV7-2, with a weak D call TRBD1 (5 bases). V lost 0 bases and J lost 4, with 12 bases in between. This CDR3 contains 15 residues. The V gene's germline CDR1 is SGHTA and CDR2 FQGNSA. The chain's CDR3 is CASSLAPGRAYGYTF. The CDR3 DNA is TGTGCCAGCAGCTTAGCCCCCGGCAGGGCCTATGGCTACACCTTC.

This chain uses TRBV25-1 with TRBJ1-2; tentatively, D is TRBD1 (6 bases). The germline CDR1 and CDR2 sequences are MGHDK and SYGVNS. The CDR3 has 11 residues. Trimming removed 6 bases from V and 5 bases from J, with 7 bases in between. The CDR3 bases are TGTGCCAGCAGAACAGGGTATGGCTACACCTTC. Residues: CASRTGYGYTF.

Regarding this clone: An end of the junction differs from the germline gene, which may be a read error. The rearrangement links TRBV7-7 to TRBJ2-1, with no clear D. CDR1 is SSHAT, CDR2 FNYEAQ, per germline (reference sequence). The CDR3 loop spans 15 amino acids. CDR3 region: CASSLTPGSYNEQFF. DNA for the CDR3: TGTGCTAGCAGCTTGACCCCGGGCTCCTACAATGAGCAGTTCTTC.

This clone was picked up a small number of times. The chain uses TRBV11-3 and TRBJ2-1; TRBD1 is a possible D gene (7 bases). V lost 5 bases and J lost 3, with 17 bases in between. The CDR3 extends over 16 amino acids. Germline V gene data show CDR1 as SGHNT and CDR2 as YENEEA. DNA of the CDR3: TGTGCCAGCAGCCCCCAGGGGGGCCCCCGCTACAATGAGCAGTTCTTC. Translation gives CASSPQGGPRYNEQFF. The full variable domain, rest sourced from reference TRBV11-3 and TRBJ2-1, is EAGVVQSPRYKIIEKKQPVAFWCNPISGHNTLYWYLQNLGQGPELLIRYENEEAVDDSQLPKDRFSAERLKGVDSTLKIQPAELGDSAVYLCASSPQGGPRYNEQFFGPGTRLTVL.

The J gene is TRBJ2-7, the V gene TRBV5-1; TRBD2 agrees at 10 bases. CDR3 length equals 20 residues. Germline CDR1 and CDR2: SGHRS and YFSETQ. Written as DNA, the CDR3 is TGCACCAGCAGCGGCCCCGGGGAGGCGATCGGAGCGGGAGGGCTGTACGAGCAGTACGTC. The encoded protein is CTSSGPGEAIGAGGLYEQYV.

This rearrangement joins TRBV5-4 to TRBJ1-1, with TRBD1 as a possible D gene (6 bases). The CDR3 runs to 14 residues. Per the germline V gene, CDR1 is SGHNT and CDR2 is YYREEE (reference sequence). V lost 4 bases, J lost 5 bases, and 15 bases lay in between. CDR3 bases: TGTGCCAGCAGCCAAACAGGGATGGGGACTGAAGCTTTCTTT. It yields the protein CASSQTGMGTEAFF. Full variable domain (missing parts from reference TRBV5-4 and TRBJ1-1): ETGVTQSPTHLIKTRGQQVTLRCSSQSGHNTVSWYQQALGQGPQFIFQYYREEENGRGNFPPRFSGLQFPNYSSELNVNALELDDSALYLCASSQTGMGTEAFFGQGTRLTVV.

The chain joins TRBV27 to TRBJ2-1, with 7 bases fitting TRBD2. CDR3 length: 17 residues. Germline CDR1 MNHEY, CDR2 SMNVEV (reference sequence). V lost 5 bases to trimming and J lost 4 bases; unmatched junction nucleotides: 14. This CDR3 reads CASSPLLLAAKYNEQFF. CDR3 nucleotide sequence: TGTGCCAGCAGTCCCCTATTGCTAGCGGCCAAATACAATGAGCAGTTCTTC.

The chain has TRBV4-1 and TRBJ2-2, with D unresolved. This CDR3 contains 16 residues. Trimming stripped 4 bases from V and 1 base from J, with 13 bases between. Germline CDR1 reads MGHRA; CDR2 reads YSYEKL. The CDR3 region has the DNA TGCGCCAGCAGCCGTGCTGGGCCCGGGAACACCGGGGAGCTGTTTTTT. It encodes CASSRAGPGNTGELFF.

The chain links TRBV24-1 to TRBJ1-1; possible D gene TRBD1, 6 bases. The CDR3 contains 13 residues. CDR1 KGHDR and CDR2 SFDVKD come from the germline V gene. With 1 base removed from V and 10 bases from J, the gap between germline ends came to 12 bases. The CDR3 here is CATSDFSGGAAFF. DNA for the CDR3: TGTGCCACCAGTGATTTTTCGGGGGGGGCAGCTTTCTTT.

Here the CDR3 DNA reads TGTGCCAGCAGTGCCTACAGGGGCGACTATGGCTACACCTTC. Translated, it gives CASSAYRGDYGYTF. J is TRBJ1-2 and V is TRBV25-1, with 7 positions matching TRBD1. J lost 3 bases, V lost 4 bases, and 5 bases had no gene match. CDR3 length: 14 residues. The germline V gene encodes CDR1 MGHDK and CDR2 SYGVNS.

This CDR3 reads CASSQVRLANTGELFF. As DNA, the CDR3 is TGTGCCAGCAGCCAAGTGCGGCTAGCCAACACCGGGGAGCTGTTTTTT. This sequence joins TRBV3-1 (or the pseudogene TRBV3-2) and TRBJ2-2; D is possibly TRBD2 (5 bases). The CDR3 runs to 16 residues. Germline V CDR1 and CDR2: LGHDT, YNNKEL (reference sequence). Trimming left V 1 base short and J 2 bases short, with 11 bases between.

This chain joins TRBV6-6 and TRBJ1-5; possible D gene TRBD1, 6 bases. The germline V and J ends were trimmed by 7 bases and 6 bases, with 16 bases remaining between them. The germline V gene has CDR1 MNHNY and CDR2 SVGAGI (reference sequence). This CDR3 has 14 amino acids. CDR3: CASTVQGSGQPQHF. For the CDR3, the DNA is TGTGCCAGCACCGTTCAGGGGAGCGGTCAGCCCCAGCATTTT.